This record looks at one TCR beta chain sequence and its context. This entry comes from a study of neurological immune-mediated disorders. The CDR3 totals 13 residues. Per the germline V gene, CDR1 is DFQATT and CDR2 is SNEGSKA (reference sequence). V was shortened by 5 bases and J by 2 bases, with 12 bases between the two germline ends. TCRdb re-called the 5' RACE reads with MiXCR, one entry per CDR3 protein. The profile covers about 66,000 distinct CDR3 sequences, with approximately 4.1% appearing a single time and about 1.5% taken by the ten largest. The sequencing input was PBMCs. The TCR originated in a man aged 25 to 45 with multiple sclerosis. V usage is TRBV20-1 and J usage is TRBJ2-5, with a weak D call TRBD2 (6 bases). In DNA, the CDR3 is TGCAGTGCTCCGAGGGACTTACAAGAGACCCAGTACTTC. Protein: CSAPRDLQETQYF.